This T cell receptor (beta chain) was captured in a study of T cells expressing NK-cell markers. Study in general: CD3+CD56+NKG2C+, CD3+CD56+NKG2C- and CD3+CD56-NKG2C+ T cells, once sorted, supplied the TCR beta repertoires. There were seven HCMV-seropositive donors and one seronegative donor among the eight sequenced. Study-level findings and limits: Expanded NKG2C+ T cell clones were not confirmed as HCMV-specific. In several donors, dominant CD3+CD56+NKG2C+ clones formed roughly 1.0-7.5% of CD8+ cells.

From germline, CDR1 is MNHEY and CDR2 SVGAGI. CDR3 length equals 12 residues. Turning to this clonotype: What it binds is not known.

With the 5' RACE reads reprocessed, TCRdb shows one record per CDR3 protein and no DNA. The listing contains 350,000 to 500,000 distinct CDR3 sequences. The receptor's source is a woman aged 18 to 75 in good health. The chain recombines TRBV6-5 with TRBJ1-5; TCRdb proposes TRBD1, but this gene call is untestable without DNA. Source material: blood T cells: a sorted CD56 or NKG2C T cell subset, CD4+ or CD8+ T cells, or bulk PBMC T cells (not recorded which). The CDR3 loop is CASKGRGQPQHF.